The 12 T cell receptor beta chains below all came from one sample that was sequenced in a study of OX40 agonist ivuxolimab in advanced cancers. Generated by immunoSEQ multiplex PCR, the TCRdb table keeps only in-frame clones and is missing some. The sample holds approximately 50,000 clones, 80% seen once. The sequenced sample was CD4+ or CD8+ T cells sorted from blood, obtained in a trial of the OX40 agonist ivuxolimab. The receptor source for this set is an adult with an advanced solid tumor such as melanoma, head and neck, liver or kidney cancer.

The CDR3 is CASRLTEHQPQHF. The CDR3 DNA follows: TGTGCCAGCAGGCTAACAGAGCATCAGCCCCAGCATTTT. V usage is TRBV2 and J usage is TRBJ1-5; no firm D call. The CDR3 length is 13 residues. Per the germline V gene, CDR1 is SNHLY and CDR2 is FYNNEI. Trimming took off 6 bases at V and 5 bases at J, with 11 bases between the two ends.

This clone showed up just a few times. The V gene is TRBV5-6, the J gene TRBJ1-5, with D uncertain. Germline CDR1 is SGHDT and CDR2 is YYEEEE. The CDR3 covers 15 residues. The V gene lost 0 bases and the J gene lost 0 bases, with 7 bases spanning the gap. CDR3 sequence: CASSLEAYSNQPQHF. As DNA, the CDR3 is TGTGCCAGCAGCTTGGAGGCGTATAGCAATCAGCCCCAGCATTTT.

This chain uses TRBV6-5 with TRBJ1-5; D is unresolved. Trimming stripped 2 bases from V and 3 bases from J, with 8 bases between. Per the germline V gene, CDR1 is MNHEY and CDR2 is SVGAGI. The CDR3 runs to 14 residues. This chain's CDR3 is CASSYGSLNQPQHF. The CDR3 region has the DNA TGTGCCAGCAGTTACGGCAGCCTCAATCAGCCCCAGCATTTT.

The chain combines TRBV7-3 with TRBJ2-3; TRBD1 or TRBD2 may be the D gene (5 bases each). Germline CDR1 reads SGHTA; CDR2 reads FQGTGA. This CDR3 region has 15 residues. Trimming took 5 bases from V and 5 from J, leaving 17 bases between them. The CDR3 here is CASSNAGGGGDTQYF. The CDR3 DNA sequence: TGTGCCAGCAGCAACGCTGGGGGTGGGGGAGATACGCAGTATTTT.

With respect to this clone: Other nucleotide sequences in the sample specify the same CDR3. J is TRBJ2-7 and V is TRBV18; perhaps TRBD1 as D (6 bases). The CDR3 sequence is 14 residues long. Trimming cost V 3 bases and J 6 bases, with 15 bases left between them. Germline V lookup: CDR1 KGHSH, CDR2 LQKENI. Here the CDR3 DNA reads TGTGCCAGCTCACCCGGACAGTCAGGACCCGAGCAGTACTTC. This translates into CASSPGQSGPEQYF.

The J gene is TRBJ2-5, the V gene TRBV19, with D possibly called TRBD1 or TRBD2 (5 bases each). V was shortened by 3 bases and J by 1 base, with 12 bases between the two germline ends. This CDR3 has 15 amino acids. The germline V gene encodes CDR1 LNHDA and CDR2 SQIVND (reference sequence). CDR3 residues: CASSMGTAIQETQYF. For the CDR3, the DNA is TGTGCCAGTAGTATGGGGACCGCAATCCAAGAGACCCAGTACTTC.

CDR3 amino acids: CASSLATGVTETQYF. The DNA of the CDR3 is TGTGCCAGCAGCTTGGCGACAGGGGTGACGGAGACCCAGTACTTC. V usage is TRBV5-6 and J usage is TRBJ2-5; 8 bases are a match to TRBD1. Trimming cost V 0 bases and J 5 bases; bases outside gene matches: 6. The CDR3 runs to 15 residues. Germline assignment: CDR1 SGHDT and CDR2 YYEEEE. The complete variable domain, with remaining parts taken from reference TRBV5-6 and TRBJ2-5, reads DAGVTQSPTHLIKTRGQQVTLRCSPKSGHDTVSWYQQALGQGPQFIFQYYEEEERQRGNFPDRFSGHQFPNYSSELNVNALLLGDSALYLCASSLATGVTETQYFGPGTRLLVL.

This chain uses TRBV11-2 with TRBJ2-7, with D perhaps being TRBD1 or TRBD2 (5 bases each). Between the trimmed V and J ends, which lost 5 bases and 2 bases, there was a span of 13 bases. The CDR3 runs 14 residues. Germline CDR1 is SGHAT and CDR2 is FQNNGV. CDR3 DNA sequence: TGTGCCAGCAGCGCCCGGGACCCGCCCTACGAGCAGTACTTC. Protein product: CASSARDPPYEQYF.

The V call is TRBV6-5, the J call TRBJ1-4; D perhaps matches TRBD1 (5 bases). The length of the CDR3 is 12 residues. Germline lookup yields CDR1 MNHEY and CDR2 SVGAGI. V lost 10 bases and J 8 bases, leaving 14 bases between the germline ends. This CDR3 reads CAIQGGGEKLFF. The CDR3 coding sequence is TGTGCCATCCAGGGCGGGGGGGAAAAACTGTTTTTT.

Written as DNA, the CDR3 is TGTGCCAGAGACGGGGGCCCCCTCGGTGAGCAGTTCTTC. It encodes CARDGGPLGEQFF. V is TRBV19 and J is TRBJ2-1; the D gene could be TRBD1 or TRBD2 (6 bases each). Germline V gene data show CDR1 as LNHDA and CDR2 as SQIVND (reference sequence). This CDR3 region has 13 residues. Deletions cut 9 bases from V and 9 bases from J, with 18 bases between.

The gene calls are TRBV5-6 and TRBJ2-1; D may be TRBD1 (5 bases). Trimming removed 1 base at V and 6 bases at J, with 14 bases between. This CDR3 is 15 amino acids long. Germline V gene sequence: CDR1 SGHDT, CDR2 YYEEEE. In DNA, the CDR3 is TGTGCCAGCAGCTTGCCGCAGGGTCGAGGCAATGAGCAGTTCTTC. Translation gives CASSLPQGRGNEQFF.

This chain joins TRBV7-8 and TRBJ1-1; the D is unclear. Germline V lookup: CDR1 SGHVS, CDR2 FQNEAQ. The ends were cut back, 1 base at V and 1 base at J, with 13 bases in the middle. CDR3 length: 16 residues. CDR3 coding DNA: TGTGCCAGCAGCTTAGGACTTTTGAAGGGGAACACTGAAGCTTTCTTT. This gives the protein CASSLGLLKGNTEAFF.